One and the same sample provided the 7 T cell receptor beta chains below, sequenced in a study of T cell responses to AZD1222 COVID-19 vaccine. This table comes from immunoSEQ multiplex PCR, and its TCRdb copy is limited to in-frame clones, with some not included. Found here are around 140,000 clones, more than 90% of them singletons; the top ten hold around 1.7%. Sample: peripheral blood, taken on day 0 of AZD1222 vaccination. These receptors originate from an adult in good health.

The chain combines TRBV30 with TRBJ2-2; D not certain. V was shortened by 4 bases and J by 1 base, with 10 bases between the two germline ends. The CDR3 loop spans 14 amino acids. Germline V gene lookup returns CDR1 GTSNPN and CDR2 SVGIG (reference sequence). This CDR3 is CAWTPNRNTGELFF. The CDR3 DNA reads as TGTGCCTGGACCCCCAACAGGAACACCGGGGAGCTGTTTTTT. The full variable domain, completed using reference TRBV30 and TRBJ2-2, is SQTIHQWPATLVQPVGSPLSLECTVEGTSNPNLYWYRQAAGRGLQLLFYSVGIGQISSEVPQNLSASRPQDRQFILSSKKLLLSDSGFYLCAWTPNRNTGELFFGEGSRLTVL.

This clone was seen just once. This sequence joins TRBV18 and TRBJ1-5; D unresolved. The CDR3 sequence is 13 residues long. Germline CDR1 KGHSH, CDR2 LQKENI. V was clipped by 4 bases and J by 1 base, with 5 bases between them. CDR3 sequence: CASSQQSNQPQHF. The CDR3 DNA follows: TGTGCCAGCTCACAACAGAGCAATCAGCCCCAGCATTTT.

This chain uses TRBV7-9 with TRBJ1-5; D gene unclear. The CDR3 spans 14 residues. V was cut by 0 bases and J by 3 bases, with 6 bases left in between. The V gene's germline CDR1 is SEHNR and CDR2 FQNEAQ (reference sequence). CDR3 amino acids: CASSLARDNQPQHF. In DNA, the CDR3 is TGTGCCAGCAGCTTAGCCAGAGACAATCAGCCCCAGCATTTT. Full variable domain (remainder filled in from reference TRBV7-9 and TRBJ1-5): DTGVSQNPRHKITKRGQNVTFRCDPISEHNRLYWYRQTLGQGPEFLTYFQNEAQLEKSRLLSDRFSAERPKGSFSTLEIQRTEQGDSAMYLCASSLARDNQPQHFGDGTRLSIL.

The chain carries TRBV27 and TRBJ1-2; D not certain. Germline V CDR1 and CDR2: MNHEY, SMNVEV (reference sequence). CDR3 length: 14 residues. Trimming pared 6 bases from V and 4 bases from J, leaving 15 bases between. The chain's CDR3 is CASSLTRTPYGYTF. DNA for the CDR3: TGTGCCAGCAGCCTGACGCGGACTCCCTATGGCTACACCTTC.

The CDR3 loop is CASIPGLGTDTQYF. In nucleotides, the CDR3 is TGTGCCAGCATACCGGGGCTTGGAACAGATACGCAGTATTTT. The chain recombines TRBV7-9 with TRBJ2-3, with D perhaps matching TRBD1 or TRBD2 (5 bases each). V shed 7 bases and J shed 3 bases, with 14 bases lying between them. CDR3 size: 14 residues. Germline CDR1 reads SEHNR; CDR2 reads FQNEAQ (reference sequence).

This rearrangement joins TRBV20-1 to TRBJ1-4, with no clear D. Germline V gene lookup returns CDR1 DFQATT and CDR2 SNEGSKA (reference sequence). The CDR3 runs 11 residues. Trimming shortened V by 0 bases and J by 13 bases, and 9 bases separated the two germline ends. The CDR3 DNA reads as TGCAGTGCTAGAGATTCAAGCCTACTGTTTTTT. Its protein product is CSARDSSLLFF.

V gene TRBV13 combines with J gene TRBJ2-7; D not certain. The germline V gene encodes CDR1 PRHDT and CDR2 FYEKMQ (reference sequence). The CDR3 totals 12 residues. Trimming pared 1 base from V and 3 bases from J, leaving 4 bases between. DNA of the CDR3: TGTGCCAGCAGCTTAGTCCACTACGAGCAGTACTTC. This encodes CASSLVHYEQYF.